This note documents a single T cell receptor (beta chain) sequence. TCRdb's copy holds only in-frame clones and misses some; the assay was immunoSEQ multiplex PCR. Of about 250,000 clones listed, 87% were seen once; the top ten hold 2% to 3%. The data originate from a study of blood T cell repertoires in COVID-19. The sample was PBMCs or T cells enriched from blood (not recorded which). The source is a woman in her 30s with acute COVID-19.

The CDR3 region is CASSQSYRVPGELFF. The CDR3 DNA follows: TGCGCCAGCAGCCAATCCTACAGGGTCCCTGGGGAGCTGTTTTTT. The chain links TRBV4-3 to TRBJ2-2; the D gene is possibly TRBD1 (6 bases). This CDR3 comprises 15 residues. From germline, CDR1 is LGHNA and CDR2 YSLEER. V lost 2 bases and J 8 bases, leaving 15 bases between the germline ends.